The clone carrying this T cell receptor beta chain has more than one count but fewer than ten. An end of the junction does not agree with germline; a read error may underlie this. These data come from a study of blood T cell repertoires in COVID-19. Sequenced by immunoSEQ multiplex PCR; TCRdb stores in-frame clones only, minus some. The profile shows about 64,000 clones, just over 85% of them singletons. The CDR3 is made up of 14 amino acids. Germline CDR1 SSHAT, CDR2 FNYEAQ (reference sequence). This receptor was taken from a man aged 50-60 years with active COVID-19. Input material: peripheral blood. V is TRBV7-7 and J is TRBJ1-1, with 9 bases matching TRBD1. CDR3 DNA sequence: TGTGCTAGCAGCTTATGGACAGGGGACACTGAAGCTTTCTTT. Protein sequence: CASSLWTGDTEAFF.